Shown below are 2 T cell receptor delta chains from a single sample sequenced in a study of gamma-delta T cells after stem cell transplantation (dated by TCRdb to the mid-2010s). The receptor library was made with RT-PCR. The instrument was an Illumina MiSeq. Clonotypes were called again by TCRdb from the public reads via CATT, and duplicate nucleotide sequences were then merged into one entry. Within this sample are about 1,700 delta-chain clones, with about 15% of them counted one time only. The leading ten clones occupy over 13% of the sample. Material: gamma-delta T cells. Receptors were obtained from a human donor. It is not recorded whose cells these are; they may come from a transplant donor.

This clone was counted a few times. A far larger clone is off by one base, so a read error is likely. The V gene is TRDV2, the J gene TRDJ2; TRDD3 matches 10 bases. The CDR3 has 19 residues. Looked up from germline, CDR1 is GEAIGNYY and CDR2 is EKD. In nucleotides, the CDR3 is TGTGCCTGTGACACCCTAACTGGGGGGGATACGCAAAGGACAGCAAAACTCTTCTTT. It translates to CACDTLTGGDTQRTAKLFF.

Turning to this clone: The translation of this DNA and the TCRdb protein of a much larger clone differ at residue 4, probably owing to a read error; the protein shown here is translated from the DNA. V and J are TRDV2 and TRDJ3; a possible D gene is TRDD3 (6 bases). The CDR3 has 17 residues. V was trimmed by 4 bases and J by 0 bases, leaving 12 bases between them. Germline loops: CDR1 GEAIGNYY, CDR2 EKD. The CDR3 protein is CACELGGSSWDTRQMFF. The CDR3 DNA follows: TGTGCCTGTGAGCTTGGGGGGAGCTCCTGGGACACCCGACAGATGTTTTTC.